The rows below give T cell receptor beta chains drawn from one sample of a study of blood T cell repertoires in COVID-19. Produced via immunoSEQ multiplex PCR; TCRdb's table is partial and in-frame only. This table holds about 48,000 clones, approximately 90% found once. Sample: peripheral blood. Receptors originate from a woman older than 75 with COVID-19, enrolled during active disease. CDR3s include the opening cysteine and the closing phenylalanine or tryptophan.

v_call,cdr3_aa
TRBV19,CASTKGLLNQPQHF
TRBV2,CASSDATRGYTF
TRBV5-4,CASSLVAGGPTGEQYF
TRBV6-5,CASSYRYRMNTEAFF
TRBV6-6,CASSTGPETQYF
TRBV7-9,CASILSGRGVNTEAFF
TRBV7-9,CASSLTVSYNEQFF
TRBV19,CASSTDLRAAGYQPQHF
TRBV7-9,CASSPGQKSYEQYF
TRBV6-1,CASSESQATNYGYTF
TRBV15,CATSRGASYEQYF
TRBV7-2,CASSLGGLAGGPYETQYF
TRBV5-1,CASSTGALPYEQYF
TRBV27,CASSLIAGGSYNEQFF
TRBV6-5,CASITGGAGGYTF
TRBV5-1,CASSPVKGVSNEQFF
TRBV5-4,CASSLEGDRAYEQYF
TRBV18,CASSPRASASNEQYF
TRBV12-3/TRBV12-4,CASGRGKETQYF
TRBV28,CASSLGFRDYGYTF
TRBV12-3/TRBV12-4,CASSRRNYNEQFF
TRBV13,CASSLADTYGYTF
TRBV7-2,CASSSLPEAFF
TRBV19,CASSPGHSFQPQHF
TRBV27,CASKRVLLLNTEAFF
TRBV7-8,CASSFGTAYQETQYF
TRBV6-2/TRBV6-3,CASSAPGQRRTDTQYF
TRBV7-3,CASSLMQGATDTQYF
TRBV6-5,CASSYSMALRVPEAFF
TRBV30,CACLTHRGSGYTF
TRBV30,CAWSPGGRSYNEQFF
TRBV19,CASNPWGVGAGGYTF
TRBV29-1,CSVKTGGNTGELFF
TRBV7-9,CASSLGRVTEAFF
TRBV7-9,CASSGGQGNSGANVLTF
TRBV30,CAWSGTLTGLNQPQHF
TRBV19,CASRAGASGGQKTQYF
TRBV4-2,CASSRGGGGPGETQYF
TRBV27,CASSSTGPSNQPQHF
TRBV5-6,CASSLDRGGDEQYF
TRBV6-5,CACRLTGNEKLFF
TRBV3-1/TRBV3-2,CASSQTGGNHYGYTF
TRBV5-1,CASSLASGSDTGELFF
TRBV9,CASSAEVSPFSGANVLTF
TRBV29-1,CSVMTGGNEKLFF
TRBV28,CASSLDRPMSIPVYTGELFF
TRBV20-1,CSASLGRTDTQYF
TRBV18,CASSPGGGQPQHF
TRBV18,CASSPRGISGGEGTEAFF
TRBV4-2,CASSQDIRGSRGNTIYF
TRBV10-1,CASRGTGGLANYGYTF
TRBV28,CASSNRGQGFRETQYF
TRBV18,CASSLGTVAKNIQYF
TRBV28,CASSLAGGGIKKQYF
TRBV6-5,CATAGRDRGTGELFF
TRBV7-2,CASSRTGTSGISSYEQYF
TRBV11-3,CASSSGFLTSGRTGELFF
TRBV24-1,CATSDLTGGSYNEQFF
TRBV14,CASSRNVGRNTEAFF